This section outlines one TCR beta chain sequence together with its context. As processed by the authors: Reference gene primer amplification in the assay estimated nucleated cell counts. Data came from immunoSEQ multiplex PCR; TCRdb stores just in-frame clones and leaves some out. V and J calls and clone size are as listed in that table; D and trimming were resolved from the DNA. The table records around 120,000 clones, 87% of them present only once. These data belong to a study of blood T cell repertoires in COVID-19. Overall study: Samples representing acute and convalescent COVID-19 were sourced from the United States, Italy and Spain. The analysed material was cDNA or gDNA that came from T cells, B-cell-depleted T cells, or PBMCs.

Germline CDR1 is MDHEN and CDR2 is SYDVKM. The CDR3 totals 13 residues. Trimming cost V 10 bases and J 5 bases, with 17 bases left between them. This receptor was obtained from a woman between 65 and 79 years old with acute or convalescent COVID-19. V usage is TRBV28 and J usage is TRBJ1-2, with D maybe TRBD1 (5 bases). Material: peripheral blood. In nucleotides, the CDR3 is TGTGCCATTCCAGGGAAAGGGGATTATGGCTACACCTTC. Protein product: CAIPGKGDYGYTF.